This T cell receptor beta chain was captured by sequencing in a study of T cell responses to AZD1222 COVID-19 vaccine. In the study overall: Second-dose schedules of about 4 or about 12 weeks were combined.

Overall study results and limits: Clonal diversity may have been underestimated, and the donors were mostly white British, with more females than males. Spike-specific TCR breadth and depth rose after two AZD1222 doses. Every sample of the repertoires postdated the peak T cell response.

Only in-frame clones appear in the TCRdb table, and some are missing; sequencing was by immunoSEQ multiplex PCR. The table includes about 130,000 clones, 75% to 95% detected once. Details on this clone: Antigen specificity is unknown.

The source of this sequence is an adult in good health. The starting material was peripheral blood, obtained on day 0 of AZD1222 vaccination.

CDR3 in amino acids: CASSQWGSSDEQFF. In DNA form, the CDR3 reads TGTGCCAGCAGCCAGTGGGGTAGTTCCGATGAGCAGTTCTTC. J is TRBJ2-1 and V is TRBV11-3; D is unresolved. Trimming took 5 bases from V and 8 from J, leaving 16 bases between them. CDR3 length equals 14 residues. Germline V lookup: CDR1 SGHNT, CDR2 YENEEA.